Sequencing of this TCR beta chain was carried out in a study of cytomegalovirus exposure and HLA in healthy donors. Study-wide points: The authors enumerated 164 TCR beta chains as linked to cytomegalovirus. Follow-up analysis found HLA locus-dependent TCR association rates, highest for DRB1 and lowest for HLA-C.

Vbeta (60) and Jbeta (13) primers were used in the PCR. Sequenced by immunoSEQ multiplex PCR; TCRdb stores in-frame clones only, minus some. Seen here are 150,000 to 200,000 clones, around four fifths observed once, and the top ten hold about 1.9%. Germline V CDR1 and CDR2: SGHRS, YFSETQ. Trimming took off 3 bases at V and 4 bases at J, with 13 bases between the two ends. The CDR3 is 14 residues long. As to this clone: Its antigen is not identified.

The chain recombines TRBV5-1 with TRBJ2-5; TRBD1 might be the D (8 bases). Input material: PBMCs. This clonotype was obtained from a female donor in good health and CMV-seronegative. CDR3 sequence reads: CASSSQGGRETQYF. The CDR3 region has the DNA TGCGCCAGCAGCTCACAGGGGGGGAGAGAGACCCAGTACTTC. The whole variable domain, filled in from reference TRBV5-1 and TRBJ2-5, reads KAGVTQTPRYLIKTRGQQVTLSCSPISGHRSVSWYQQTPGQGLQFLFEYFSETQRNKGNFPGRFSGRQFSNSRSEMNVSTLELGDSALYLCASSSQGGRETQYFGPGTRLLVL.